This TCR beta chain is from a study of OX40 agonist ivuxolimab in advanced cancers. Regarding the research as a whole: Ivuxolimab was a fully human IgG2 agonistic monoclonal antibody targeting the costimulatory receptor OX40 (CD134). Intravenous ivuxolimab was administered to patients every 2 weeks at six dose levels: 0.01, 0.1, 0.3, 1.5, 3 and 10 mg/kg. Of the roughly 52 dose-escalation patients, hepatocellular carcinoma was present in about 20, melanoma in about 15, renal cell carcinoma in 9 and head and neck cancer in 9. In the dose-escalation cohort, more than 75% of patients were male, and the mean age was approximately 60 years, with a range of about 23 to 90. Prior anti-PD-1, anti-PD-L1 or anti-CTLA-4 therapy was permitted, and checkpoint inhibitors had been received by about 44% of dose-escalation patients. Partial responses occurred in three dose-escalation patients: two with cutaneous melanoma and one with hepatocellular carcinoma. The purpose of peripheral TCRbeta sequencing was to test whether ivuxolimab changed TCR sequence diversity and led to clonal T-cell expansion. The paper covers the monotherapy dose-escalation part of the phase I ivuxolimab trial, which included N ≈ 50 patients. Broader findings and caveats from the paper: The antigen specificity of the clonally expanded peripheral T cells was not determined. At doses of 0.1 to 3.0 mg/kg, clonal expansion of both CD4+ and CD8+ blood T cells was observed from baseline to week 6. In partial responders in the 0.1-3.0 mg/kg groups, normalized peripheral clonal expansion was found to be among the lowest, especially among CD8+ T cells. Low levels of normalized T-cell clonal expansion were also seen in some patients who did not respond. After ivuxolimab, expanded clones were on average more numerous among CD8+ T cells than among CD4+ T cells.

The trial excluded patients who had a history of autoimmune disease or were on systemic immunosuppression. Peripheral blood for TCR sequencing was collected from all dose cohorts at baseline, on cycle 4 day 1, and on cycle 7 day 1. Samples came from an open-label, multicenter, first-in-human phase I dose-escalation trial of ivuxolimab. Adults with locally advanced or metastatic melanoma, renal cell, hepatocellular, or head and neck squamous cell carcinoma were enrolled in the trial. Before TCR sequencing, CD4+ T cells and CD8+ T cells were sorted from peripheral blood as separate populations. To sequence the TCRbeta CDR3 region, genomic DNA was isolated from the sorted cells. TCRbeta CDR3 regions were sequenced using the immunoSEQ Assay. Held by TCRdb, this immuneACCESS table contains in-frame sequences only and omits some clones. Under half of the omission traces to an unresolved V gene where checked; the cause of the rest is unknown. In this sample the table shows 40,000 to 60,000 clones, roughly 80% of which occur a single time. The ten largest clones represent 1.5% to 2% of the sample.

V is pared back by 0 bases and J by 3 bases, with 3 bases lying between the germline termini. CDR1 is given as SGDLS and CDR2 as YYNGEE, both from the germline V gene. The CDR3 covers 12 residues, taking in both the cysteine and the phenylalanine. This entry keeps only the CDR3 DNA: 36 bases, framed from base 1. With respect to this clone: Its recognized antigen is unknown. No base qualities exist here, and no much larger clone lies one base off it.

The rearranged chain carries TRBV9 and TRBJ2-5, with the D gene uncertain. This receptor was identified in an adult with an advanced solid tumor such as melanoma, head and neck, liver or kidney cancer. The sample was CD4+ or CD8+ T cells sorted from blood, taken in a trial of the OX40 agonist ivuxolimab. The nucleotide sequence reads TGTGCCAGCAGCGTAGTCGAAGAGACCCAGTACTTC. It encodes CASSVVEETQYF. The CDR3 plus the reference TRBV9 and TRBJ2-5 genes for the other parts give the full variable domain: DSGVTQTPKHLITATGQRVTLRCSPRSGDLSVYWYQQSLDQGLQFLIQYYNGEERAKGNILERFSAQQFPDLHSELNLSSLELGDSALYFCASSVVEETQYFGPGTRLLVL.